This TCR beta chain was sequenced during a study of response to subunit inactivated influenza vaccine. This clonotype rates as medium-sized. TCRdb analysed the RT-PCR reads with MiXCR anew, one entry per CDR3 protein. Of approximately 700,000 distinct CDR3 sequences listed, about 15% are singletons. This CDR3 has 15 residues. V was cut by 8 bases and J by 6 bases, with 19 bases left in between. The chain employs TRBV12-3 or TRBV12-4 and TRBJ2-2; the D gene is possibly TRBD2 (6 bases). The source was PBMCs from blood, collected less than 15 days before vaccination. This sequence originates from a middle-aged man who received an inactivated influenza vaccine. In DNA, the CDR3 is TGTGCCAGCTCATGGGGGGAATCGGCGGCCGGGGAGCTGTTTTTT. As protein: CASSWGESAAGELFF.